The clone carrying this TCR beta chain was counted many times. The antigen remains unidentified. Germline values: CDR1 SGHTA, CDR2 FQGTGA. The CDR3 totals 13 residues. V was trimmed by 3 bases and J by 4 bases, leaving 6 bases between them. TCRdb reprocessed the RT-PCR reads with MiXCR, giving one entry per CDR3 protein. The data contain approximately 530,000 distinct CDR3 sequences, approximately 7.7% of them seen just once; the ten biggest clones take up around 14%. This sample was included in a study of response to subunit inactivated influenza vaccine. Overall study findings and caveats: It was the authors' suggestion that each seasonal influenza vaccination recruits few new T cells.

The source material was PBMCs from blood, sampled less than 25 months after vaccination. This receptor was obtained from a man between 50 and 75 years old who received an inactivated influenza vaccine. The chain recombines TRBV7-3 with TRBJ2-2; D gene unclear. DNA for the CDR3: TGTGCCAGCAGCTTGTATTCCACCGGGGAGCTGTTTTTT. It encodes CASSLYSTGELFF.